The 30 T cell receptor beta chains below all came from one sample that was sequenced in a study of CD8+CD57+ T cells in acquired aplastic anemia. Template material for TCR beta VDJ and CDR3 profiling consisted of genomic DNA. TCRdb reanalysed the reads using MiXCR and keeps one entry per CDR3 protein. The sample holds about 290,000 distinct CDR3 sequences, 50% to 65% seen once. Patients included in sequencing had previously demonstrated CD8+CD57+ cell expansion by flow cytometry. Source material: sorted CD4+, CD8+, or CD8+CD57+ T cells (not recorded which) from PBMCs. These receptors all stem from a human donor with aplastic anemia.

The chain carries TRBV7-8 and TRBJ1-5, with TRBD1 identical over 7 bases. CDR3 length: 15 residues. J was trimmed by 6 bases and V by 2 bases; bases with no gene match: 7. Germline loops: CDR1 SGHVS, CDR2 FQNEAQ. CDR3 amino acids: CASSLPGGSSQPQHF. CDR3 DNA: TGTGCCAGCAGCTTACCAGGGGGTTCTTCTCAGCCCCAGCATTTT.

This chain uses TRBV2 with TRBJ1-1; TRBD1 agrees at 11 bases. CDR1 and CDR2 from the germline V gene are SNHLY and FYNNEI. The CDR3 contains 19 residues. With 1 base clipped from V and 0 bases from J, the junction kept 10 bases outside the gene matches. In nucleotides, the CDR3 is TGTGCCAGCAGTGAAGATGGGACAGGGGGGTCAAGGATGAACACTGAAGCTTTCTTT. As protein: CASSEDGTGGSRMNTEAFF.

The V and J genes are TRBV7-4 and TRBJ2-7; 12 nucleotides line up with TRBD2. Germline V gives CDR1 SGHVT, CDR2 SQSDAQ. The trim removed 6 bases at V and 5 bases at J, leaving 17 bases unmatched. The CDR3 has 18 residues. The CDR3 loop reads CASSAASSGGANPHEQYF. The DNA of the CDR3 is TGTGCCAGCAGTGCAGCCTCTAGCGGGGGGGCCAATCCCCACGAGCAGTACTTC.

The CDR3 region has the DNA TGTGCCAGCAGTGGAGTTGCCGGGACAGTCTACGAGCAGTACTTC. Translating it yields CASSGVAGTVYEQYF. The rearrangement uses TRBV6-1 and TRBJ2-7; 7 nucleotides align to TRBD1. The CDR3 covers 15 residues. The V segment lost 4 bases and the J segment 3 bases; nucleotides outside the gene matches: 9. Germline-derived CDR1 and CDR2 are MNHNS and SASEGT.

Notes on this clonotype: The junction does not match germline at one end; this may be a read error. This rearrangement joins TRBV6-5 to TRBJ2-5, with D maybe TRBD1 (6 bases). This CDR3 spans 11 amino acids. Germline V CDR1 and CDR2: MNHEY, SVGAGI. The CDR3 region has the DNA TGCGCCAGCAGTTACTCAAGGACAGTACATTTC. Encoded protein: CASSYSRTVHF.

The gene calls are TRBV7-9 and TRBJ1-1; possible D gene TRBD1, 5 bases. Germline V lookup: CDR1 SEHNR, CDR2 FQNEAQ (reference sequence). The germline V and J ends were trimmed by 2 bases and 8 bases, with 9 bases remaining between them. CDR3 length equals 12 residues. In nucleotides, the CDR3 is TGTGCCAGCAGCTTAACGGGGCCAGAAGCTTTCTTT. Its protein product is CASSLTGPEAFF.

This chain links TRBV7-9 with TRBJ1-1; TRBD1 might be the D (5 bases). The CDR3 runs 13 residues. With 5 bases removed from V and 7 bases from J, the gap between germline ends came to 14 bases. Germline V gene data show CDR1 as SEHNR and CDR2 as FQNEAQ (reference sequence). The CDR3 nucleotides read TGTGCCAGCAGCGGGACGCCCCGGGGTGAAGCTTTCTTT. It yields the protein CASSGTPRGEAFF.

This clonotype has ten or more counts. This sequence joins TRBV6-5 and TRBJ2-1, with TRBD2 identical over 9 bases. CDR3 length: 14 amino acids. CDR1 and CDR2 from the germline V gene are MNHEY and SVGAGI. V shed 6 bases and J 8 bases; nucleotides not matched to a gene: 8. DNA for the CDR3: TGTGCCAGCAGGCCGGGACTAGCTATCTATGAGCAGTTCTTC. Translation gives CASRPGLAIYEQFF.

Of note for this clonotype: The junction shows a germline mismatch at one end, possibly a read error. The chain couples TRBV9 to TRBJ2-3; 10 nucleotides agree with TRBD1. Germline-derived CDR1 and CDR2 are SGDLS and YYNGEE. The CDR3 covers 14 residues. CDR3 DNA: TGTGTCAGCAGCGATGGACAGGGGGAAGATACGCAGTATTTT. Its protein is CVSSDGQGEDTQYF.

This clonotype appeared a few times. The V and J genes are TRBV9 and TRBJ1-5, with D unresolved. The CDR3 sequence is 13 residues long. Germline CDR1 SGDLS, CDR2 YYNGEE. Trimming shortened V by 5 bases and J by 4 bases, and 10 bases separated the two germline ends. The CDR3 is CASRGTQNQPQHF. The CDR3, as DNA: TGTGCCAGCAGGGGCACCCAGAATCAGCCCCAGCATTTT.

This clonotype was recorded once. The chain links TRBV19 to TRBJ1-1, with 7 bases identical to TRBD1. Germline V gives CDR1 LNHDA, CDR2 SQIVND (reference sequence). CDR3 size: 14 residues. V was clipped by 6 bases and J by 0 bases; unmatched bases: 4. CDR3 amino acids: CASSRDRLNTEAFF. In nucleotides, the CDR3 is TGTGCCAGTAGCAGGGACAGATTGAACACTGAAGCTTTCTTT.

The chain uses TRBV5-1 and TRBJ2-7; tentatively, D is TRBD1 or TRBD2 (5 bases each). This CDR3 has 15 residues. CDR1 SGHRS and CDR2 YFSETQ come from the germline V gene. The V gene lost 0 bases and the J gene lost 3 bases, with 13 bases spanning the gap. CDR3 in amino acids: CASSLALGVGYEQYF. The DNA for the CDR3 is TGCGCCAGCAGCTTGGCCCTGGGGGTAGGCTACGAGCAGTACTTC.

This clonotype was detected only a few times. The chain has TRBV20-1 and TRBJ1-6; D call uncertain. Trimming stripped 0 bases from V and 0 bases from J, with 12 bases between. Germline assignment: CDR1 DFQATT and CDR2 SNEGSKA (reference sequence). The length of the CDR3 is 17 residues. The CDR3 sequence: CSARDRAVSSYNSPLHF. The CDR3 DNA reads as TGCAGTGCTAGAGATAGGGCAGTGAGCTCCTATAATTCACCCCTCCACTTT.

The V call is TRBV10-3, the J call TRBJ2-1; D possibly corresponds to TRBD1 (6 bases). The CDR3 runs to 14 residues. Germline assignment: CDR1 ENHRY and CDR2 SYGVKD. Deletions cut 6 bases from V and 4 bases from J, with 13 bases between. The CDR3 loop is CAISRDTSYNEQFF. In nucleotides, the CDR3 is TGTGCCATCAGCCGGGACACTTCATACAATGAGCAGTTCTTC.

This chain joins TRBV6-5 and TRBJ2-1, with 8 bases matching TRBD2. Germline V gene lookup returns CDR1 MNHEY and CDR2 SVGAGI. Trimming at V came to 1 base and at J to 3 bases, leaving 14 bases not matched to a gene. The CDR3 is made up of 19 amino acids. This chain's CDR3 is CASSYFFSGVLYRYNEQFF. CDR3 sequence (DNA): TGTGCCAGCAGTTACTTCTTTAGCGGGGTCCTCTACCGCTACAATGAGCAGTTCTTC.

This clonotype was seen at least ten times. V is TRBV11-2 and J is TRBJ2-7; D is possibly TRBD1 (5 bases). The CDR3 contains 14 residues. The germline gives CDR1 SGHAT, CDR2 FQNNGV. The V gene lost 3 bases and the J gene lost 3 bases, with 12 bases spanning the gap. The CDR3 region is CASSFSQGGYEQYF. The CDR3 DNA follows: TGTGCCAGCAGCTTTTCGCAGGGTGGCTACGAGCAGTACTTC.

This clonotype showed up many times. The J gene is TRBJ1-1, the V gene TRBV3-1, with D perhaps TRBD1 (5 bases). The CDR3 totals 14 residues. Germline V CDR1 and CDR2: LGHDT, YNNKEL (reference sequence). Trimming pared 3 bases from V and 2 bases from J, leaving 10 bases between. The CDR3 bases are TGTGCCAGCAGCCAGTCGGGACTCAACACTGAAGCTTTCTTT. This sequence encodes CASSQSGLNTEAFF. Based on the CDR3 plus reference TRBV3-1 and TRBJ1-1, the full variable domain is DTAVSQTPKYLVTQMGNDKSIKCEQNLGHDTMYWYKQDSKKFLKIMFSYNNKELIINETVPNRFSPKSPDKAHLNLHINSLELGDSAVYFCASSQSGLNTEAFFGQGTRLTVV.

CDR3 in DNA: TGTGCCAGCGAGGGACAGGGCGGCTACGAGCAGTACTTC. Protein: CASEGQGGYEQYF. The chain uses TRBV2 and TRBJ2-7; 9 bases align to TRBD1. V lost 8 bases to trimming and J lost 3 bases; unmatched junction nucleotides: 5. The germline V gene has CDR1 SNHLY and CDR2 FYNNEI. The CDR3 contains 13 residues.

The gene calls are TRBV11-3 and TRBJ1-2; a possible D gene is TRBD1 (5 bases). Trimming removed 7 bases from V and 2 bases from J, with 17 bases in between. Germline V gene data show CDR1 as SGHNT and CDR2 as YENEEA. The CDR3 length is 15 residues. CDR3 DNA: TGTGCCAGCAATTTGCACCTGGGGGGGAACTATGGCTACACCTTC. Its protein product is CASNLHLGGNYGYTF.

V gene TRBV19 combines with J gene TRBJ1-5, with D perhaps TRBD1 (6 bases). Germline-derived CDR1 and CDR2 are LNHDA and SQIVND (reference sequence). The CDR3 totals 14 residues. The germline V and J ends were trimmed by 6 bases and 3 bases, with 12 bases remaining between them. CDR3 amino acids: CASRNRVHNQPQHF. CDR3 sequence (DNA): TGTGCCAGTAGGAACAGGGTTCACAATCAGCCCCAGCATTTT.

The genes are TRBV12-3 or TRBV12-4 and TRBJ1-1, with TRBD1 identical over 7 bases. The CDR3 is made up of 14 amino acids. Trimming took 6 bases from V and 9 from J; bases not matched to a gene: 13. The CDR3 here is CASSGQAGMPQAFF. The DNA of the CDR3 is TGTGCCAGCAGCGGACAGGCCGGCATGCCACAAGCTTTCTTT.

This clonotype has a handful of counts. The rearrangement links TRBV20-1 to TRBJ1-2, with 8 bases fitting TRBD1. Germline values: CDR1 DFQATT, CDR2 SNEGSKA (reference sequence). V was clipped by 5 bases and J by 7 bases; unmatched bases: 3. The CDR3 has 11 amino acids. CDR3 bases: TGCAGTGCTGGCGGACAGGGTGGCTACACCTTC. Its protein is CSAGGQGGYTF.

This clonotype was counted at least ten times. The chain recombines TRBV7-9 with TRBJ1-5; D uncertain. CDR3 length: 13 residues. The ends were cut back, 3 bases at V and 6 bases at J, with 9 bases in the middle. Germline V gives CDR1 SEHNR, CDR2 FQNEAQ (reference sequence). The DNA of the CDR3 is TGTGCCAGCAGCTTCGGCCCTCCTCAGCCCCAGCATTTT. Its translation: CASSFGPPQPQHF.

This clonotype showed up many times. The V gene is TRBV20-1, the J gene TRBJ1-5; TRBD1 matches 8 bases. After removal of 6 bases from V and 0 bases from J, the junction contained 13 bases not matched to a gene. The CDR3 covers 17 residues. CDR1 and CDR2 (germline): DFQATT, SNEGSKA (reference sequence). CDR3 region: CSAPARDRQYSNQPQHF. DNA of the CDR3: TGCAGTGCCCCGGCAAGGGACAGGCAATATAGCAATCAGCCCCAGCATTTT.

The V call is TRBV20-1, the J call TRBJ2-3; D is undetermined. The CDR3 spans 12 residues. The V end was cut by 0 bases, the J end by 11 bases, with 12 bases between. Germline V gene lookup returns CDR1 DFQATT and CDR2 SNEGSKA (reference sequence). Written as DNA, the CDR3 is TGCAGTGCTAGAGATGACCAGTCCCGGCAGTATTTT. This codes for CSARDDQSRQYF.

As to this clonotype: Just one base apart from a much larger clone, this may be a read error. The chain recombines TRBV7-3 with TRBJ1-2, with D possibly being TRBD1 (5 bases). The germline gives CDR1 SGHTA, CDR2 FQGTGA. The V and J ends lost 5 bases and 9 bases respectively, with 22 bases between them. The CDR3 runs to 15 residues. CDR3: CASSPYPGRGVRYTF. CDR3 DNA sequence: TGTGCCAGCAGCCCGTACCCGGGACGGGGCGTGCGCTACACCTTC. Using reference TRBV7-3 and TRBJ1-2 for the parts outside the CDR3, the full variable domain is GAGVSQTPSNKVTEKGKYVELRCDPISGHTALYWYRQSLGQGPEFLIYFQGTGAADDSGLPNDRFFAVRPEGSVSTLKIQRTERGDSAVYLCASSPYPGRGVRYTFGSGTRLTVV.

This clonotype occurred a few times. The J gene is TRBJ2-7, the V gene TRBV7-2; 13 nucleotides align to TRBD2. CDR1 and CDR2 from the germline V gene are SGHTA and FQGNSA. This CDR3 is 14 amino acids long. V shed 6 bases and J 2 bases; nucleotides not matched to a gene: 1. The DNA of the CDR3 is TGTGCCAGCAGGGGACTAGCGGGGCCCTACGAGCAGTACTTC. It translates to CASRGLAGPYEQYF.

The chain uses TRBV20-1 and TRBJ2-1; TRBD1 is a possible D gene (5 bases). V was trimmed by 2 bases and J by 7 bases, leaving 15 bases between them. CDR3 length: 14 amino acids. Germline loops: CDR1 DFQATT, CDR2 SNEGSKA (reference sequence). CDR3 sequence: CSARLPIAGNEQFF. The CDR3 region has the DNA TGCAGTGCTAGACTACCCATCGCAGGGAATGAGCAGTTCTTC.

The gene calls are TRBV5-1 and TRBJ1-1; 7 bases match TRBD1. CDR3 length: 14 residues. CDR1 is SGHRS, CDR2 YFSETQ, per germline. Trimming took 3 bases from V and 5 from J; bases not matched to a gene: 7. In DNA form, the CDR3 reads TGCGCCAGCAGCTCCCCTGGACAGGCTACTGAAGCTTTCTTT. Amino acids: CASSSPGQATEAFF.

This rearrangement joins TRBV6-1 to TRBJ1-4; maybe TRBD1 (6 bases). CDR1 and CDR2 (germline): MNHNS, SASEGT. The CDR3 has 14 residues. The V and J ends lost 5 bases and 7 bases respectively, with 14 bases between them. CDR3 loop: CASSTTGLGEKLFF. For the CDR3, the DNA is TGTGCCAGCAGTACCACAGGGCTAGGTGAAAAACTGTTTTTT.